Listed below are T cell receptor beta chains from one sample, sequenced in a study of cytomegalovirus exposure and HLA in healthy donors. The table came from immunoSEQ multiplex PCR; TCRdb's copy has only in-frame clones and leaves some out. The sample contains 100,000 or so clones, 74% of which appear only once. The sequencing sample was made of PBMCs. These TCRs come from a human donor in good health. CDR3s include the opening cysteine and the closing phenylalanine or tryptophan.

j_call v_call cdr3_length cdr3_aa
TRBJ1-2 TRBV2 13 CASRTTVGYGYTF
TRBJ1-5 TRBV7-8 17 CASSPTRGAGGNQPQHF
TRBJ1-1 TRBV30 12 CALAPAGREAFF
TRBJ2-3 TRBV7-3 13 CASSPGGRDTQYF
TRBJ1-5 TRBV28 19 CASSPFQRDRGRGNQPQHF
TRBJ2-3 TRBV29-1 16 CSVAGTSGRRRDTQYF
TRBJ2-5 TRBV7-2 14 CASSATGGAKTQYF
TRBJ2-7 TRBV28 14 CASRLRQAPGEQYF
TRBJ2-7 TRBV5-4 14 CASSRDRGPYEQYF
TRBJ1-3 TRBV7-9 13 CASSLSEGYTIYF
TRBJ1-2 TRBV7-6 14 CASSPRDRAYGYTF
TRBJ2-1 TRBV5-1 15 CASSLEGGTSKGQFF
TRBJ1-1 TRBV7-2 14 CASSTTGGLTEAFF
TRBJ2-5 TRBV6-1 15 CASSQPRGGAETQYF
TRBJ1-2 TRBV10-3 14 CAISQQGGNYGYTF
TRBJ2-7 TRBV5-4 15 CASSPGPAGDYEQYF
TRBJ2-2 TRBV15 14 CATRPQGATGELFF
TRBJ2-3 TRBV5-4 12 CASSLDRDTQYF
TRBJ1-4 TRBV5-4 14 CASSQGAGGEKLFF
TRBJ2-7 TRBV5-4 16 CASSLDVWGEVDEQYF
TRBJ2-1 TRBV27 12 CASSFRGNEQFF
TRBJ1-1 TRBV6-4 13 CASSPQGGTEAFF
TRBJ1-5 TRBV15 15 CATGSPGDSNQPQHF
TRBJ2-1 TRBV7-9 15 CASSKTSGSGNEQFF
TRBJ2-7 TRBV5-1 13 CASSLTTSGEQYF
TRBJ1-5 TRBV30 14 CAWTEVGPSQPQHF
TRBJ1-4 TRBV5-6 14 CASSHTGLNEKLFF
TRBJ2-3 TRBV10-1 14 CASSSAGGADTQYF
TRBJ1-3 TRBV30 15 CASTPQGAIGNTIYF
TRBJ2-1 TRBV19 12 CARYSSHNEQFF
TRBJ1-6 TRBV6-1 12 CASSGGDSPLHF
TRBJ2-7 TRBV6-5 13 CASSRTSLAEQYF
TRBJ1-2 TRBV2 12 CASTQGWDGYTF
TRBJ1-2 TRBV2 16 CASSEVRTGTPYGYTF
TRBJ1-4 TRBV13 14 CASSLDREGEKLFF
TRBJ1-2 TRBV27 14 CASSLGGGGYGYTF
TRBJ1-1 TRBV6-5 14 CASSYSSWNTEAFF
TRBJ2-2 TRBV9 15 CASSLGPGGTGELFF
TRBJ2-5 TRBV5-8 15 CASRPPRTALETQYF
TRBJ2-5 TRBV2 15 CASAYQVTGAETQYF
TRBJ2-5 TRBV10-3 12 CAISQGKETQYF
TRBJ2-7 TRBV11-2 15 CASSPQPTGTYEQYF
TRBJ2-1 TRBV7-9 14 CASSLVREGHEQFF
TRBJ2-1 TRBV7-9 15 CASSFPGQGENEQFF
TRBJ1-4 TRBV7-2 14 CASSLGSRAEKLFF
TRBJ1-2 TRBV19 15 CASSPGEAANYGYTF
TRBJ2-2 TRBV7-3 15 CASSSGLGGTGELFF